The entry below describes one TCR beta chain. This sample was included in a study of T cell changes during pregnancy in multiple sclerosis. CDR1 is SGHNT, CDR2 YYREEE, per germline (reference sequence). This CDR3 region has 15 residues. The junction had 9 bases not matched to a gene; V was cut back by 4 bases and J by 5 bases. Assay: immunoSEQ multiplex PCR; the TCRdb copy retains only in-frame clones and omits some. The table shows approximately 51,000 clones, with about nine tenths occurring only once. The chain is built from TRBV5-4 and TRBJ2-5, with 9 bases aligning to TRBD1. The sequencing used CD4+ T cells from peripheral blood mononuclear cells, collected after pregnancy. The sequence was obtained from a female donor with multiple sclerosis, enrolled in a pregnancy study. The CDR3 coding sequence is TGTGCCAGCAGCCCTGCGGACAGGGGTTCGGAGACCCAGTACTTC. It codes for CASSPADRGSETQYF.